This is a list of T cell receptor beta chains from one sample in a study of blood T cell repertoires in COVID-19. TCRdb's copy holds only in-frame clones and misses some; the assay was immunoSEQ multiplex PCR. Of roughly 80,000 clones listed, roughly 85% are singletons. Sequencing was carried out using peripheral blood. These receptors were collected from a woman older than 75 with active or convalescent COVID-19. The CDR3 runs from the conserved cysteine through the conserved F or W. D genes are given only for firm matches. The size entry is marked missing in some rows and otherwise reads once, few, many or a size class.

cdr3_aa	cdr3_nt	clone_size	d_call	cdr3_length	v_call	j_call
CASSYSARETEAFF	TGTGCCAGCAGTTACTCGGCCAGGGAAACTGAAGCTTTCTTT	-	-	14	TRBV6-5	TRBJ1-1
CASSSDRGLGDTQYF	TGTGCCAGCAGCTCCGACAGGGGGCTGGGAGATACGCAGTATTTT	-	TRBD1	15	TRBV13	TRBJ2-3
CASSPAEASGRHEQYF	TGCGCCAGCAGCCCCGCGGAGGCTAGCGGGAGGCACGAGCAGTACTTC	-	TRBD2	16	TRBV4-1	TRBJ2-7
CASSPPGLAGGNEQFF	TGTGCCAGCTCACCACCGGGGCTAGCGGGGGGCAATGAGCAGTTCTTC	-	TRBD2	16	TRBV18	TRBJ2-1
CASSLQGDGYTF	TGTGCCAGCAGCTTACAGGGCGATGGCTACACCTTC	-	-	12	TRBV11-2	TRBJ1-2
CASSILYTTGELFF	TGTGCCAGTAGTATTCTGTACACAACCGGGGAGCTGTTTTTT	medium-sized	-	14	TRBV19	TRBJ2-2
CASSPGTSGYNEQFF	TGTGCCAGCAGCCCCGGGACTAGCGGTTACAATGAGCAGTTCTTC	-	TRBD2	15	TRBV28	TRBJ2-1
CASSQDTSPQETQYF	TGCGCCAGCAGCCAAGATACTAGCCCTCAAGAGACCCAGTACTTC	-	-	15	TRBV4-3	TRBJ2-5
CASSITSGGQETQYF	TGTGCCAGCAGCATAACTAGCGGGGGGCAAGAGACCCAGTACTTC	-	TRBD2	15	TRBV9	TRBJ2-5
CASSQDWRGSGNTIYF	TGTGCCAGCAGCCAAGATTGGAGGGGTTCTGGAAACACCATATATTTT	-	-	16	TRBV4-2	TRBJ1-3
CASSLGTGMNTEAFF	TGTGCCAGCAGTTTAGGGACAGGGATGAACACTGAAGCTTTCTTT	-	TRBD1	15	TRBV28	TRBJ1-1
CASKLQNTEAFF	TGTGCCAGCAAACTCCAGAACACTGAAGCTTTCTTT	-	-	12	TRBV28	TRBJ1-1
CASSVATGQPQHF	TGTGCCAGCAGCGTAGCTACGGGACAGCCCCAGCATTTT	-	-	13	TRBV9	TRBJ1-5
CASRLEPGTPYF	TGTGCCAGCAGACTAGAGCCGGGAACCCCTTACTTC	-	-	12	TRBV28	TRBJ2-7
CASSFDRGKTQYF	TGTGCCAGCAGCTTCGACAGGGGAAAGACCCAGTACTTC	-	TRBD1	13	TRBV7-2	TRBJ2-5
CASSRLADLNTGELFF	TGCGCCAGCAGCCGACTAGCGGACTTGAACACCGGGGAGCTGTTTTTT	-	TRBD2	16	TRBV5-1	TRBJ2-2
CASRGAGRDEQYF	TGTGCCAGCCGGGGTGCTGGTCGGGACGAGCAGTACTTC	-	-	13	TRBV12-3/TRBV12-4	TRBJ2-7
CASSQVGGLNTEAFF	TGTGCCAGCAGCCAAGTGGGGGGATTGAACACTGAAGCTTTCTTT	-	-	15	TRBV3-1/TRBV3-2	TRBJ1-1
CASSLQGAYVLTF	TGTGCCAGTAGTCTACAGGGGGCTTACGTCCTGACTTTC	-	TRBD1	13	TRBV19	TRBJ2-6
CASSYPEAGRTDTQYF	TGTGCCAGCAGTTACCCCGAGGCGGGACGCACAGATACGCAGTATTTT	-	-	16	TRBV6-6	TRBJ2-3
CASSLDPSGKDEQYF	TGCGCCAGCAGCTTGGACCCTAGCGGGAAGGACGAGCAGTACTTC	-	TRBD2	15	TRBV5-1	TRBJ2-7
CASSVLGGTQYF	TGTGCCAGCAGCGTTTTAGGGGGTACGCAGTATTTT	-	-	12	TRBV9	TRBJ2-3
CASSVESRGETQYF	TGTGCCAGCAGCGTAGAGAGTAGGGGGGAGACCCAGTACTTC	-	-	14	TRBV9	TRBJ2-5
CASSVVPTNTEAFF	TGTGCCAGCAGTGTAGTACCTACGAACACTGAAGCTTTCTTT	-	-	14	TRBV2	TRBJ1-1
CASSEWLGQGAGELFF	TGTGCCAGCAGTGAGTGGCTGGGACAGGGGGCCGGGGAGCTGTTTTTT	-	TRBD1	16	TRBV6-1	TRBJ2-2
CASSDTGGAQPQHF	TGTGCCAGCAGCGATACAGGGGGCGCTCAGCCCCAGCATTTT	-	TRBD1	14	TRBV2	TRBJ1-5
CASSRARSTSPETQYF	TGTGCCAGCAGCCGGGCGAGATCTACCTCCCCGGAGACCCAGTACTTC	-	-	16	TRBV3-1/TRBV3-2	TRBJ2-5
CASSENTGGEQFF	TGCGCCAGCAGCGAAAATACAGGGGGTGAGCAGTTCTTC	-	TRBD1	13	TRBV5-1	TRBJ2-1
CASSKGAGLKEETQYF	TGTGCCAGTAGTAAGGGGGCAGGGTTGAAGGAGGAGACCCAGTACTTC	-	TRBD1	16	TRBV19	TRBJ2-5